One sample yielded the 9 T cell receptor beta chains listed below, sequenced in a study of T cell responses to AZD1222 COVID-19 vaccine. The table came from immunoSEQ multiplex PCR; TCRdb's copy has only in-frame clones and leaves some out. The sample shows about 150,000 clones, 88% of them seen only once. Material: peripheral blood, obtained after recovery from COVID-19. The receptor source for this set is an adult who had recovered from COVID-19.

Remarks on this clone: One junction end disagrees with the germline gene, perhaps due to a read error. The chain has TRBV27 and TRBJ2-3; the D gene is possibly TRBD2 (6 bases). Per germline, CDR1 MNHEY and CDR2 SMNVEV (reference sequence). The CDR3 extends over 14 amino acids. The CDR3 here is CASSLDGSIDTQYF. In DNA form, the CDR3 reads TGTGCCAGCAGTTTAGACGGGAGCATAGATACGCAGTATTTT.

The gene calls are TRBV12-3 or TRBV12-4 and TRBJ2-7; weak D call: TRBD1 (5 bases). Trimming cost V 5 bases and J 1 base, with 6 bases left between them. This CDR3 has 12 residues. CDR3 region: CASSPGSYEQYF. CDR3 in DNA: TGTGCCAGCAGTCCAGGGTCCTACGAGCAGTACTTC.

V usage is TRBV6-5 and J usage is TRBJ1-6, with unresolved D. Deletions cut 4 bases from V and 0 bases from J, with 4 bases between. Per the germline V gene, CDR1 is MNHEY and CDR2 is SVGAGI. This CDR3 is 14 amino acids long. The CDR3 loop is CASSSASYNSPLHF. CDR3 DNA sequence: TGTGCCAGCAGTTCGGCCTCCTATAATTCACCCCTCCACTTT.

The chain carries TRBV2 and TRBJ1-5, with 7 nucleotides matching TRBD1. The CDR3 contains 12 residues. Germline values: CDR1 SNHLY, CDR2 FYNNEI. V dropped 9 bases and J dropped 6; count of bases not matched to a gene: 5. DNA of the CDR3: TGTGCCAGTGGGACAGCGGGTCAGCCCCAGCATTTT. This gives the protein CASGTAGQPQHF.

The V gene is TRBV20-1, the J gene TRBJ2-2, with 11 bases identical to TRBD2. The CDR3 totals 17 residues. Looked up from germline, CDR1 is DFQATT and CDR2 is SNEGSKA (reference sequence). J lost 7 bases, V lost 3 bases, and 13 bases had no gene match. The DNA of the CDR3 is TGCAGTGCTAGTGATACGGTTAGCGGGAGGGCCGACGGGGAGCTGTTTTTT. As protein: CSASDTVSGRADGELFF.

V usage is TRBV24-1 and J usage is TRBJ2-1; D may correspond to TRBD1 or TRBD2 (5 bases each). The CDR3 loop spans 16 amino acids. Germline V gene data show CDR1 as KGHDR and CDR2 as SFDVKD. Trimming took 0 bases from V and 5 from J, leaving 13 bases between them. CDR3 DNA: TGTGCCACCAGTGATTTGCCGGGACCGTCGAACAATGAGCAGTTCTTC. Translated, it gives CATSDLPGPSNNEQFF.

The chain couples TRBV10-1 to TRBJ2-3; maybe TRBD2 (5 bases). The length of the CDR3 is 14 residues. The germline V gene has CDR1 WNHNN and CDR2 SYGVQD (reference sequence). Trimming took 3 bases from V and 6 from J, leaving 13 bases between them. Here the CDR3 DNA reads TGCGCCAGCAGTGATGGGCTAGCCCTGGATACGCAGTATTTT. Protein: CASSDGLALDTQYF.

The CDR3 protein is CASSFPGSSKGAFF. The CDR3 nucleotides read TGTGCCAGCAGCTTCCCAGGGTCTTCGAAGGGAGCTTTCTTT. The genes are TRBV5-5 and TRBJ1-1, with a weak D call TRBD1 (5 bases). The germline gives CDR1 SGHKS, CDR2 YYEKEE (reference sequence). CDR3 size: 14 residues. The germline V and J ends were trimmed by 2 bases and 10 bases, with 18 bases remaining between them.

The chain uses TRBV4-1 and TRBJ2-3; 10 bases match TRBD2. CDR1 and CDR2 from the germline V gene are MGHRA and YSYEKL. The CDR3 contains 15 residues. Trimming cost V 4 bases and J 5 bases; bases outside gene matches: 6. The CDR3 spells CASSLLGLALDTQYF. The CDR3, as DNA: TGCGCCAGCAGCCTTTTGGGACTAGCGCTAGATACGCAGTATTTT.